This TCR beta chain was retrieved from a study of OX40 agonist ivuxolimab in advanced cancers. The CDR3 has 16 residues. Germline V gives CDR1 LGHNT, CDR2 FRNRAP. Trimming at V came to 2 bases and at J to 3 bases, leaving 7 bases not matched to a gene. The assay was immunoSEQ multiplex PCR, and TCRdb's table has in-frame clones only and misses some. Among approximately 91,000 clones listed, about 83% were seen once. V gene TRBV12-5 combines with J gene TRBJ2-1, with 7 positions matching TRBD2. The source is an adult with an advanced solid tumor such as melanoma, head and neck, liver or kidney cancer. The specimen was CD4+ or CD8+ T cells sorted from blood, collected in a trial of the OX40 agonist ivuxolimab. CDR3 sequence reads: CASGLFLGGFYNEQFF. The DNA of the CDR3 is TGTGCTAGTGGTTTGTTCCTGGGGGGGTTCTACAATGAGCAGTTCTTC.